This passage covers 13 T cell receptor beta chains from one sample sequenced in a study of T cell responses to AZD1222 COVID-19 vaccine. TCRdb's copy holds only in-frame clones and misses some; the assay was immunoSEQ multiplex PCR. The table includes some 83,000 clones, about 83% detected once. The sequences come from peripheral blood, collected on day 0 of AZD1222 vaccination. The source of these receptors is an adult in good health.

The CDR3 is CASSQEPAYGYTF. The CDR3, as DNA: TGTGCCAGCAGCCAAGAGCCAGCATATGGCTACACCTTC. The chain couples TRBV3-1 (or the pseudogene TRBV3-2) to TRBJ1-2; D is undetermined. V gave up 0 bases and J gave up 5 bases, with 7 bases separating them. Germline CDR1 LGHDT, CDR2 YNNKEL (reference sequence). CDR3 length: 13 residues.

Only one count was recorded for this clone. The J gene is TRBJ2-3, the V gene TRBV5-6, with 9 bases that match TRBD1. Germline CDR1 is SGHDT and CDR2 is YYEEEE. The CDR3 consists of 14 residues. The V gene end was trimmed by 3 bases and the J gene end by 4 bases; junction bases not matched to a gene: 3. The CDR3: CASSWGQGSDTQYF. DNA for the CDR3: TGTGCCAGCAGCTGGGGACAGGGATCAGATACGCAGTATTTT.

The chain joins TRBV3-1 (or the pseudogene TRBV3-2) to TRBJ2-1, with 14 positions matching TRBD2. The germline V gene encodes CDR1 LGHDT and CDR2 YNNKEL (reference sequence). The ends lost 4 bases at V and 10 bases at J; junction bases unmatched: 9. This CDR3 has 16 amino acids. CDR3 nucleotide sequence: TGTGCCAGCAGCCTACCGGGACTAGCGGGGGCTCGGGAGCAGTTCTTC. Protein: CASSLPGLAGAREQFF.

The rearrangement uses TRBV6-5 and TRBJ2-7; 9 bases fit TRBD1. Trimming took 6 bases from V and 3 from J; bases not matched to a gene: 6. CDR3 length: 14 residues. The germline CDR1 and CDR2 sequences are MNHEY and SVGAGI. CDR3 protein: CASSYEGQGYEQYF. CDR3 DNA: TGTGCCAGCAGCTACGAGGGACAGGGCTACGAGCAGTACTTC.

This chain links TRBV7-2 with TRBJ2-7; TRBD2 aligns across 7 bases. The junction had 12 bases not matched to a gene; V was cut back by 5 bases and J by 2 bases. CDR1 and CDR2 from the germline V gene are SGHTA and FQGNSA. The CDR3 sequence is 16 residues long. CDR3 sequence reads: CASSPGEGRGPYEQYF. DNA of the CDR3: TGTGCCAGCAGCCCGGGGGAGGGCAGAGGTCCCTACGAGCAGTACTTC.

The CDR3: CASSRGGRGPVSTDTQYF. In DNA form, the CDR3 reads TGTGCCAGCAGCCGGGGGGGGCGAGGTCCCGTAAGCACAGATACGCAGTATTTT. V and J are TRBV7-9 and TRBJ2-3; TRBD2 matches 8 bases. This CDR3 has 18 amino acids. CDR1 is SEHNR and CDR2 is FQNEAQ in the germline V gene (reference sequence). J gave up 0 bases and V 5 bases, and 13 bases lay outside the gene matches.

The gene calls are TRBV28 and TRBJ2-6; D is ambiguous. This CDR3 is built from 15 residues. Germline CDR1 reads MDHEN; CDR2 reads SYDVKM. The V gene lost 7 bases and the J gene lost 2 bases, with 12 bases spanning the gap. CDR3 nucleotide sequence: TGTGCCAGCACCCAATCTCAGGCTGGGGCCAACGTCCTGACTTTC. Its protein is CASTQSQAGANVLTF.

This clone was counted a single time. The chain employs TRBV5-1 and TRBJ2-3; D may be TRBD2 (5 bases). This CDR3 contains 13 residues. Trimming removed 2 bases at V and 5 bases at J, with 9 bases between. Germline CDR1 reads SGHRS; CDR2 reads YFSETQ. The CDR3 is CASSLPAGDTQYF. CDR3 nucleotide sequence: TGCGCCAGCAGCTTACCGGCGGGAGATACGCAGTATTTT.

This clone appeared a single time. The chain links TRBV18 to TRBJ1-4, with D unresolved. Trimming took off 6 bases at V and 3 bases at J, with 14 bases between the two ends. CDR1 and CDR2 (germline): KGHSH, LQKENI. The CDR3 contains 15 residues. CDR3 loop: CASSQWGDANEKLFF. The DNA of the CDR3 is TGTGCCAGCTCGCAGTGGGGAGATGCTAATGAAAAACTGTTTTTT.

The chain carries TRBV28 and TRBJ1-2; 7 positions agree with TRBD1. Trimming cost V 6 bases and J 5 bases; bases outside gene matches: 3. Looked up from germline, CDR1 is MDHEN and CDR2 is SYDVKM. The CDR3 consists of 12 residues. CDR3 amino acids: CASSSQGYGYTF. The CDR3 nucleotides read TGTGCCAGCAGCTCACAGGGGTATGGCTACACCTTC.

The genes are TRBV28 and TRBJ1-2, with 7 nucleotides matching TRBD1. The J segment lost 4 bases and the V segment lost 4 bases, leaving 3 bases of the junction unmatched. Germline CDR1 MDHEN, CDR2 SYDVKM. The length of the CDR3 is 13 residues. The CDR3 DNA reads as TGTGCCAGCAGTTCCGGGACAGTCTATGGCTACACCTTC. Its translation is CASSSGTVYGYTF.

The rearrangement links TRBV30 to TRBJ2-5; D is possibly TRBD2 (6 bases). CDR3 length: 13 amino acids. Trimming removed 1 base at V and 4 bases at J, with 10 bases between. Per the germline V gene, CDR1 is GTSNPN and CDR2 is SVGIG (reference sequence). As DNA, the CDR3 is TGTGCCTGGAGTGGACTAGGGTTAGAGACCCAGTACTTC. It codes for CAWSGLGLETQYF.

This clone was recorded once. The rearrangement links TRBV7-9 to TRBJ2-7; 11 bases are a match to TRBD2. Trimming removed 0 bases from V and 5 bases from J; junction bases left unmatched: 3. The germline CDR1 and CDR2 sequences are SEHNR and FQNEAQ (reference sequence). The CDR3 runs 15 residues. As DNA, the CDR3 is TGTGCCAGCAGCTTAGCGCCGGGACTAGCGGACGAGCAGTACTTC. It is translated as CASSLAPGLADEQYF.